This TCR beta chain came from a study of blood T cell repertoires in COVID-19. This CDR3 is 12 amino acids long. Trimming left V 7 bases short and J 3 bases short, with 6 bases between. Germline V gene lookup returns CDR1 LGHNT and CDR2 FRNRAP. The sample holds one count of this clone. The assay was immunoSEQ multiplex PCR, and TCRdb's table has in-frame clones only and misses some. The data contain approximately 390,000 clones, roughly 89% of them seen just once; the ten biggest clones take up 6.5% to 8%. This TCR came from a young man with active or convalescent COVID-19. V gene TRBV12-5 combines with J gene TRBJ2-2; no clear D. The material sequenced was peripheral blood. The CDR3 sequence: CASARDTGELFF. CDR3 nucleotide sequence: TGTGCTAGTGCCCGGGACACCGGGGAGCTGTTTTTT.